The sequence of this TCR beta chain was determined in a study of CD4 and CD8 cells across lung adenocarcinoma regions. This clonotype came up a few times. The CDR3 sequence is 13 residues long. Unmatched junction bases numbered 5, after V lost 5 bases and J lost 8 bases. Donors had localized lung adenocarcinoma, a non-small cell lung cancer. TCRdb re-called the PCR reads with MiXCR, one entry per CDR3 protein. The repertoire holds some 10,000 distinct CDR3 sequences, more than 35% seen once, with roughly 34% in the top ten. The clonotype was recovered from a male donor with lung adenocarcinoma. The CD4 and CD8 labels of this study may be unreliable. Sequences were obtained from CD8+ T cells from the margin of a lung tumor. The chain joins TRBV12-3 or TRBV12-4 to TRBJ2-4, with 8 bases fitting TRBD2. The CDR3 bases are TGTGCCAGCAGTCCCGGGGGGGCCGACATTCAGTACTTC. Translated: CASSPGGADIQYF.